This T cell receptor (beta chain) appears in the sequencing data of a study of tumor and adjacent non-tumor tissue in lung cancer. Study-level points and caveats: Top 100 clones took a larger repertoire share in normal lung.

V was cut by 6 bases and J by 1 base, with 18 bases left in between. This CDR3 has 16 amino acids. The germline gives CDR1 SGHRS, CDR2 YFSETQ. A modified ARM-PCR protocol with three rounds of nested PCR amplified TCRbeta. TCRdb re-analysed the multiplex PCR reads in MiXCR, keeping a single row per CDR3 protein. The table has 60,000 to 70,000 distinct CDR3 sequences, around three quarters seen once. About this clonotype: Its target is unknown. Without the conserved terminal phenylalanine or tryptophan, this CDR3 likely stems from a read error.

The template was RNA from unsorted bulk tissue. This non-tumor lung sample came from over 3 cm beyond the tumor edge. Chemotherapy-naive patients with new lung cancer underwent thoracic surgery in China, August–November 2014. This TCR came from a man in his 60s with non-small cell lung cancer. The source material was distant non-tumor lung tissue. This chain connects TRBV5-1 to TRBJ2-3, with D tentatively TRBD1 (6 bases). The CDR3 nucleotides are TGCGCCAGCACCGGAAGGGGGAGATCGGGCACAGATACGCAGTATATT. Encoded protein: CASTGRGRSGTDTQYI.